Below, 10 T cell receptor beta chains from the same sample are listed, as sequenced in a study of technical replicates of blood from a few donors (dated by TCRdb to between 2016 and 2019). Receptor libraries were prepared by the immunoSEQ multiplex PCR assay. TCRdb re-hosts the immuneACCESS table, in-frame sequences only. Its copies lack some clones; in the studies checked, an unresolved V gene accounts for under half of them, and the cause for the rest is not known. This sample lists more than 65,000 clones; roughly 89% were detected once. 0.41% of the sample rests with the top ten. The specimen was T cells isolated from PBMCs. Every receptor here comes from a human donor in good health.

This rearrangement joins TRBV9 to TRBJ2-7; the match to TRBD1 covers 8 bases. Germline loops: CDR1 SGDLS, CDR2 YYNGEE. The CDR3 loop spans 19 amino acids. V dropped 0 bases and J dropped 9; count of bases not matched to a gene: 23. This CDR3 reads CASSVDQSGGTGDGLGQYF. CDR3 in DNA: TGTGCCAGCAGCGTAGATCAAAGTGGGGGGACAGGAGATGGTTTGGGGCAGTACTTC.

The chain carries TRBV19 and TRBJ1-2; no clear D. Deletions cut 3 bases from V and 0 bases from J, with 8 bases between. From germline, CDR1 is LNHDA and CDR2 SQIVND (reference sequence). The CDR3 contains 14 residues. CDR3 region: CASSIGGTNYGYTF. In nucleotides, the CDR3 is TGTGCCAGTAGTATTGGCGGTACTAACTATGGCTACACCTTC.

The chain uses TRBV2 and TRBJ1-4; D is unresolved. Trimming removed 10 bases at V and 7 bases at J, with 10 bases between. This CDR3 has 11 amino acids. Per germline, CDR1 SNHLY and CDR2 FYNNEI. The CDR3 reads CATLRGEKLFF. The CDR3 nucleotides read TGTGCCACCCTACGGGGTGAAAAACTGTTTTTT. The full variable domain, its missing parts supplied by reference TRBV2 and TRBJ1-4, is EPEVTQTPSHQVTQMGQEVILRCVPISNHLYFYWYRQILGQKVEFLVSFYNNEISEKSEIFDDQFSVERPDGSNFTLKIRSTKLEDSAMYFCATLRGEKLFFGSGTQLSVL.

The CDR3 reads CASSLGRGNEQFF. The DNA of the CDR3 is TGCGCCAGCAGCCTAGGGCGGGGCAATGAGCAGTTCTTC. The chain joins TRBV4-3 to TRBJ2-1; perhaps TRBD2 as D (6 bases). The CDR3 totals 13 residues. From germline, CDR1 is LGHNA and CDR2 YSLEER. Between the trimmed V and J ends, which lost 4 bases and 6 bases, there was a span of 10 bases.

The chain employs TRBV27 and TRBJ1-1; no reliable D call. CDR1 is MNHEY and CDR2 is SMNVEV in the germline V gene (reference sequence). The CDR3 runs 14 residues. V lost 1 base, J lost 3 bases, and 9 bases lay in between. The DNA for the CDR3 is TGTGCCAGCAGTTTATTTCAAGGAGACACTGAAGCTTTCTTT. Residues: CASSLFQGDTEAFF.

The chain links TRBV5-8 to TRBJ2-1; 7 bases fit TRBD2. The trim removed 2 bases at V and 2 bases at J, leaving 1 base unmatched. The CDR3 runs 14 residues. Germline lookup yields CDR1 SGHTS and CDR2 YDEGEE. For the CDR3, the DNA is TGTGCCAGCAGCTTAGCGGGGCCCTACAATGAGCAGTTCTTC. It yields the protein CASSLAGPYNEQFF.

The CDR3 DNA is TGTGCCAGCAGTGGACATACAGGGGACCCCTACGAGCAGTACTTC. Translating gives CASSGHTGDPYEQYF. The chain recombines TRBV6-1 with TRBJ2-7; 7 nucleotides line up with TRBD1. The germline V gene has CDR1 MNHNS and CDR2 SASEGT. The CDR3 sequence is 15 residues long. Trimming cost V 4 bases and J 2 bases; bases outside gene matches: 8.

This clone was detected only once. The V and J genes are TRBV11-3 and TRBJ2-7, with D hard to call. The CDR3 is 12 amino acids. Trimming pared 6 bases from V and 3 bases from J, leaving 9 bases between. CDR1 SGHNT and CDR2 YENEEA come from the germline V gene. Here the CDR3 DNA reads TGTGCCAGCAGTTCTCTAATCTACGAGCAGTACTTC. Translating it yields CASSSLIYEQYF.

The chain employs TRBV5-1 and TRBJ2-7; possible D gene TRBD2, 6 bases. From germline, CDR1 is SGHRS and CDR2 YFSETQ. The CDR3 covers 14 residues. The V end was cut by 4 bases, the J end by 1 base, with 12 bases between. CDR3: CASSAGPISYEQYF. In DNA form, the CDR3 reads TGCGCCAGCAGCGCGGGACCGATATCCTACGAGCAGTACTTC.

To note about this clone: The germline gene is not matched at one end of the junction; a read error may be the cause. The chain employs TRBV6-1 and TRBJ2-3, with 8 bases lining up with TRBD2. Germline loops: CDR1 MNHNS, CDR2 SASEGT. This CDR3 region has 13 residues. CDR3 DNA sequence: TGTGCCATCAGTAGCGGGGTCGTGGATACGCAGTATTTT. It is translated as CAISSGVVDTQYF.